The rows below give T cell receptor beta chains drawn from one sample of a study of OX40 agonist ivuxolimab in advanced cancers. Here immunoSEQ multiplex PCR was the method, and the copy in TCRdb shows in-frame clones only, minus some. Here the sample spans over 60,000 clones, 85% being singletons. The sequenced sample was CD4+ or CD8+ T cells sorted from blood, obtained in a trial of the OX40 agonist ivuxolimab. The receptor source for this set is an adult with an advanced solid tumor such as melanoma, head and neck, liver or kidney cancer. CDR3s include the opening cysteine and the closing phenylalanine or tryptophan. The D gene is left open where the match is weak. Where a row states a size, it is once, few, many or the class of an expanded clone; other rows omit it.

j_gene: TRBJ2-5
v_gene: TRBV11-2
d_gene: .
abundance: .
CDR3nt: TGTGCCAGCAGCTTGGGAGGCAGGCAAGAGACCCAGTACTTC
CDR3aa: CASSLGGRQETQYF

j_gene: TRBJ1-5
v_gene: TRBV30
d_gene: .
abundance: few
CDR3nt: TGTGCCTGGAGTGTTGGTGAGCCCCAGCATTTT
CDR3aa: CAWSVGEPQHF

j_gene: TRBJ2-7
v_gene: TRBV11-3
d_gene: .
abundance: .
CDR3nt: TGTGCCAGCAGCTCTGGGGGGCTGGGGGGTCACAACGAGCAGTACTTC
CDR3aa: CASSSGGLGGHNEQYF

j_gene: TRBJ2-5
v_gene: TRBV19
d_gene: TRBD2
abundance: .
CDR3nt: TGTGCCAGTAGTATGACCGATCGCGGGGGGACCCAGTACTTC
CDR3aa: CASSMTDRGGTQYF

j_gene: TRBJ2-7
v_gene: TRBV7-9
d_gene: .
abundance: .
CDR3nt: TGTGCCAGCAGCTACGGGGGCGGGAACTACGAGCAGTACTTC
CDR3aa: CASSYGGGNYEQYF

j_gene: TRBJ2-2
v_gene: TRBV7-2
d_gene: TRBD1
abundance: .
CDR3nt: TGTGCCAGCACCTCCGGGACAGGGAACACCGGGGAGCTGTTTTTT
CDR3aa: CASTSGTGNTGELFF

j_gene: TRBJ2-1
v_gene: TRBV7-7
d_gene: .
abundance: .
CDR3nt: TGTGCCAGCAGCTTATCGCCCTCCTACAATGAGCAGTTCTTC
CDR3aa: CASSLSPSYNEQFF

j_gene: TRBJ2-5
v_gene: TRBV30
d_gene: .
abundance: .
CDR3nt: TGTGCCTGGAGTTTCCGGCCAACAGAGACCCAGTACTTC
CDR3aa: CAWSFRPTETQYF

j_gene: TRBJ2-1
v_gene: TRBV29-1
d_gene: TRBD2
abundance: .
CDR3nt: TGCAGCGTTGAATCTAGCGGGAATGGGAATGAGCAGTTCTTC
CDR3aa: CSVESSGNGNEQFF

j_gene: TRBJ1-4
v_gene: TRBV29-1
d_gene: .
abundance: few
CDR3nt: TGCAGCGCCAAGGTACAGGGCAATGAAAAACTGTTTTTT
CDR3aa: CSAKVQGNEKLFF

j_gene: TRBJ1-4
v_gene: TRBV2
d_gene: .
abundance: .
CDR3nt: TGTGCCAGCAGTACAGGGTGGAGGGAAAAACTGTTTTTT
CDR3aa: CASSTGWREKLFF

j_gene: TRBJ2-7
v_gene: TRBV7-8
d_gene: .
abundance: .
CDR3nt: TGTGCCAGCAGTTTAGGGGCCTGGCCTTATACCTACGAGCAGTACTTC
CDR3aa: CASSLGAWPYTYEQYF

j_gene: TRBJ2-6
v_gene: TRBV7-8
d_gene: .
abundance: once
CDR3nt: TGTGCCAGCAGCTTAGAATTCAGAGCCTCTGGGGCCAACGTCCTGACTTTC
CDR3aa: CASSLEFRASGANVLTF

j_gene: TRBJ2-2
v_gene: TRBV7-6
d_gene: .
abundance: .
CDR3nt: TGTGCCAGCAGCTTCGGGTCCTTTACCGGGGAGCTGTTTTTT
CDR3aa: CASSFGSFTGELFF

j_gene: TRBJ1-2
v_gene: TRBV7-2
d_gene: .
abundance: .
CDR3nt: TGTGCCAGCAGCTTAGCGTCCATTTCAAGGGACTATGGCTACACCTTC
CDR3aa: CASSLASISRDYGYTF

j_gene: TRBJ1-2
v_gene: TRBV28
d_gene: TRBD1
abundance: .
CDR3nt: TGTGCCAGCAGCCACGGACAGGGGGCAGGATATGGCTACACCTTC
CDR3aa: CASSHGQGAGYGYTF

j_gene: TRBJ2-3
v_gene: TRBV15
d_gene: TRBD2
abundance: .
CDR3nt: TGTGCCACCAGCAGAGTTAGCGGGGGGGCGGTAGATACGCAGTATTTT
CDR3aa: CATSRVSGGAVDTQYF

j_gene: TRBJ2-2
v_gene: TRBV5-1
d_gene: TRBD1
abundance: .
CDR3nt: TGCGCCAGCACCCCTAGGACAGGGAACACCGGGGAGCTGTTTTTT
CDR3aa: CASTPRTGNTGELFF

j_gene: TRBJ2-2
v_gene: TRBV2
d_gene: TRBD1
abundance: .
CDR3nt: TGTGCCAGCAGTATGTGGACAGGGGGCGCGGGCGGGGAGCTGTTTTTT
CDR3aa: CASSMWTGGAGGELFF

j_gene: TRBJ2-1
v_gene: TRBV11-1
d_gene: .
abundance: .
CDR3nt: TGTGCCAGCAGCTTATACGGCAGCGACAATGAGCAGTTCTTC
CDR3aa: CASSLYGSDNEQFF

j_gene: TRBJ2-7
v_gene: TRBV28
d_gene: .
abundance: .
CDR3nt: TGTGCCAGCAGTTTAATCCAGGTAGGATACGAGCAGTACTTC
CDR3aa: CASSLIQVGYEQYF

j_gene: TRBJ2-1
v_gene: TRBV2
d_gene: TRBD2
abundance: few
CDR3nt: TGTGCCAGCAGTGAAGTGAGACTAGCGGTATACAATGAGCAGTTCTTC
CDR3aa: CASSEVRLAVYNEQFF

j_gene: TRBJ2-7
v_gene: TRBV19
d_gene: .
abundance: .
CDR3nt: TGTGCCAGTAGAGGGACATTCTACGAGCAGTACTTC
CDR3aa: CASRGTFYEQYF

j_gene: TRBJ2-3
v_gene: TRBV7-9
d_gene: .
abundance: .
CDR3nt: TGTGCCAGCAGCCTAACAAGAGGATTCACAGATACGCAGTATTTT
CDR3aa: CASSLTRGFTDTQYF

j_gene: TRBJ2-5
v_gene: TRBV7-6
d_gene: .
abundance: .
CDR3nt: TGTGCCAGCAGCTTAGCGCTAGGGACCACAGATCAAGAGACCCAGTACTTC
CDR3aa: CASSLALGTTDQETQYF

j_gene: TRBJ1-1
v_gene: TRBV5-1
d_gene: .
abundance: once
CDR3nt: TGCGCCAGCAGCTTGGCCGGTATCGGGACACGGGAAGCTTTCTTT
CDR3aa: CASSLAGIGTREAFF

j_gene: TRBJ1-6
v_gene: TRBV27
d_gene: .
abundance: few
CDR3nt: TGTGCCAGCAGTTTTCAGAGGCCTAATTCACCCCTCCACTTT
CDR3aa: CASSFQRPNSPLHF

j_gene: TRBJ2-1
v_gene: TRBV30
d_gene: .
abundance: few
CDR3nt: TGTGCCTGGAACCCTAGAGGGGCTGGAGAGCAGTTCTTC
CDR3aa: CAWNPRGAGEQFF

j_gene: TRBJ2-3
v_gene: TRBV7-3
d_gene: .
abundance: .
CDR3nt: TGTGCCAGCAGCTTAGTGGGGACCAGCGTCGATACGCAGTATTTT
CDR3aa: CASSLVGTSVDTQYF

j_gene: TRBJ1-3
v_gene: TRBV10-3
d_gene: .
abundance: .
CDR3nt: TGTGCCATCAGTACAGGTTCTTACGCTGGAAACACCATATATTTT
CDR3aa: CAISTGSYAGNTIYF

j_gene: TRBJ2-3
v_gene: TRBV11-1
d_gene: TRBD1
abundance: once
CDR3nt: TGTGCCAGCACTCGAGGGACAGGGGGATCAGATACGCAGTATTTT
CDR3aa: CASTRGTGGSDTQYF

j_gene: TRBJ1-1
v_gene: TRBV12-5
d_gene: .
abundance: .
CDR3nt: TGTGCTAGTGGTCTCTCTCCTACGCCCCGAGCTTTCTTT
CDR3aa: CASGLSPTPRAFF

j_gene: TRBJ2-2
v_gene: TRBV5-1
d_gene: .
abundance: .
CDR3nt: TGCGCCAGCATGGGGCAGGTGAACACCGGGGAGCTGTTTTTT
CDR3aa: CASMGQVNTGELFF

j_gene: TRBJ2-1
v_gene: TRBV2
d_gene: TRBD2
abundance: .
CDR3nt: TGTGCCAGCGGGACTAGCGGGGACCCCAGCCAGCAGTTCTTC
CDR3aa: CASGTSGDPSQQFF

j_gene: TRBJ1-5
v_gene: TRBV15
d_gene: .
abundance: .
CDR3nt: TGTGCCACCAGCCCCCAGAGGGTTGGCGGGGGTCAGCCCCAGCATTTT
CDR3aa: CATSPQRVGGGQPQHF

j_gene: TRBJ1-5
v_gene: TRBV7-3
d_gene: .
abundance: .
CDR3nt: TGTGCCAGCAGCTTAAGCAGCAATCAGCCCCAGCATTTT
CDR3aa: CASSLSSNQPQHF

j_gene: TRBJ1-5
v_gene: TRBV28
d_gene: .
abundance: .
CDR3nt: TGTGCCAGCCTTAGATGGGGGGCCGACAATCAGCCCCAGCATTTT
CDR3aa: CASLRWGADNQPQHF

j_gene: TRBJ1-2
v_gene: TRBV7-9
d_gene: .
abundance: .
CDR3nt: TGTGCCAGCATCCTCACGTCAAGGGGTCGCGATGGCTACACCTTC
CDR3aa: CASILTSRGRDGYTF

j_gene: TRBJ1-3
v_gene: TRBV28
d_gene: .
abundance: .
CDR3nt: TGTGCCAGCAGTTTACCCCGACAGGTCTCTGGAAACACCATATATTTT
CDR3aa: CASSLPRQVSGNTIYF

j_gene: TRBJ1-5
v_gene: TRBV25-1
d_gene: .
abundance: .
CDR3nt: TGTGCCAGCAGTGCCCTTAGCAATCAGCCCCAGCATTTT
CDR3aa: CASSALSNQPQHF

j_gene: TRBJ2-7
v_gene: TRBV7-2
d_gene: TRBD2
abundance: .
CDR3nt: TGTGCCAGCAGCTTACAGCGGGAGAAGGGGCTCGAGCAGTACTTC
CDR3aa: CASSLQREKGLEQYF